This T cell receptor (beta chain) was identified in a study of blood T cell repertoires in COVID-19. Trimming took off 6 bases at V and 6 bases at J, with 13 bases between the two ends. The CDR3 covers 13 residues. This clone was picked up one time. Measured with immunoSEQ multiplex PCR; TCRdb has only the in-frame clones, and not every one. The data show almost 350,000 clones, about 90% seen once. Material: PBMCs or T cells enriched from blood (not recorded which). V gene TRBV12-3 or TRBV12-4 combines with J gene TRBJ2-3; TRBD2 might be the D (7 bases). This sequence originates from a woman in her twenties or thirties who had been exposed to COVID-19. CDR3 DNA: TGTGCCAGCAGCCAGGGGAGGGCGGATACGCAGTATTTT. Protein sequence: CASSQGRADTQYF.